Below, 32 T cell receptor beta chains from the same sample are listed, as sequenced in a study of chemoradiotherapy in HPV16-positive cancers (dated by TCRdb to 2021 to 2024). Libraries came from the immunoSEQ multiplex PCR assay. TCRdb obtained this table from immuneACCESS and retained in-frame rearrangements with V and J assigned. These tables miss some clones; where compared with another copy, unresolved V genes account for less than half of the shortfall, and the remainder is unexplained. The sample table contains a few thousand clones; only one count was recorded for about four fifths of them. The top ten clonotypes cover about 2.9% of the sample. The material sequenced was tumor tissue, taken from a patient who underwent chemoradiotherapy. These receptors all stem from a human donor with HPV-associated anogenital cancer.

The rearrangement uses TRBV18 and TRBJ1-1, with 8 nucleotides matching TRBD1. The CDR3 runs 15 residues. Germline trimming cut 2 bases from V and 2 bases from J; bases unmatched to any gene: 4. The V gene's germline CDR1 is KGHSH and CDR2 LQKENI. The CDR3 region has the DNA TGTGCCAGCTCACCAAGAGGACAGGGAAACACTGAAGCTTTCTTT. Protein product: CASSPRGQGNTEAFF. Looking up the rest from reference TRBV18 and TRBJ1-1 gives the full variable domain: NAGVMQNPRHLVRRRGQEARLRCSPMKGHSHVYWYRQLPEEGLKFMVYLQKENIIDESGMPKERFSAEFPKEGPSILRIQQVVRGDSAAYFCASSPRGQGNTEAFFGQGTRLTVV.

As DNA, the CDR3 is TGTGCCAGCAGCTTAGGCAGATCCCTTCAGAGGGAAAAACTGTTTTTT. Protein product: CASSLGRSLQREKLFF. This chain links TRBV7-8 with TRBJ1-4; D gene unclear. V dropped 1 base and J dropped 8 bases, with 17 bases sitting between them. The CDR3 spans 16 residues. CDR1 and CDR2 (germline): SGHVS, FQNEAQ. The full variable domain, its missing parts supplied by reference TRBV7-8 and TRBJ1-4, is GAGVSQSPRYKVAKRGQDVALRCDPISGHVSLFWYQQALGQGPEFLTYFQNEAQLDKSGLPSDRFFAERPEGSVSTLKIQRTQQEDSAVYLCASSLGRSLQREKLFFGSGTQLSVL.

The chain employs TRBV27 and TRBJ2-7, with D possibly being TRBD1 or TRBD2 (5 bases each). The CDR3 has 15 amino acids. The germline V gene has CDR1 MNHEY and CDR2 SMNVEV (reference sequence). The germline V and J ends were trimmed by 5 bases and 0 bases, with 14 bases remaining between them. The CDR3 sequence is CASSPGAGTSYEQYF. DNA for the CDR3: TGTGCCAGCAGTCCTGGGGCAGGGACCTCCTACGAGCAGTACTTC.

This chain uses TRBV6-4 with TRBJ2-3; 10 bases align to TRBD2. Looked up from germline, CDR1 is MRHNA and CDR2 is SNTAGT. V dropped 0 bases and J dropped 4; count of bases not matched to a gene: 4. CDR3 length equals 16 residues. For the CDR3, the DNA is TGTGCCAGCAGTGACTCGAGCGGGGGGGCGTCAGATACGCAGTATTTT. Amino acid sequence: CASSDSSGGASDTQYF.

The CDR3 region is CASRRSTTSGGDTQYF. DNA of the CDR3: TGCGCCAGCAGACGAAGCACGACTAGCGGGGGAGATACGCAGTATTTT. The V call is TRBV4-1, the J call TRBJ2-3, with 12 bases fitting TRBD2. Looked up from germline, CDR1 is MGHRA and CDR2 is YSYEKL. CDR3 length equals 16 residues. V lost 6 bases to trimming and J lost 5 bases; unmatched junction nucleotides: 9.

J is TRBJ1-1 and V is TRBV7-3; TRBD1 agrees at 7 bases. J lost 3 bases, V lost 6 bases, and 4 bases had no gene match. The CDR3 extends over 13 amino acids. Germline lookup yields CDR1 SGHTA and CDR2 FQGTGA. The CDR3 region has the DNA TGTGCCAGCAGTCGGGACAGCTACACTGAAGCTTTCTTT. Translation gives CASSRDSYTEAFF.

V is TRBV4-3 and J is TRBJ2-1, with TRBD2 as a possible D gene (6 bases). CDR3 length: 16 residues. Germline V gene data show CDR1 as LGHNA and CDR2 as YSLEER. V shed 1 base and J shed 0 bases, with 10 bases lying between them. The DNA for the CDR3 is TGCGCCAGCAGCCAAGGGGCGGGACTCTCCTACAATGAGCAGTTCTTC. Amino acids: CASSQGAGLSYNEQFF.

The rearrangement uses TRBV28 and TRBJ1-4; 7 bases fit TRBD1. CDR3 length equals 15 residues. Germline CDR1 and CDR2: MDHEN and SYDVKM. Trimming cost V 6 bases and J 3 bases; bases outside gene matches: 7. CDR3 nucleotide sequence: TGTGCCAGCAGCCAAGGGGACAGCTCTAATGAAAAACTGTTTTTT. This translates into CASSQGDSSNEKLFF.

The chain employs TRBV2 and TRBJ2-3; no reliable D call. This CDR3 is 13 amino acids long. Germline V CDR1 and CDR2: SNHLY, FYNNEI. V was clipped by 4 bases and J by 2 bases, with 7 bases between them. DNA of the CDR3: TGTGCCAGCAGTGGCGGCAACACAGATACGCAGTATTTT. As protein: CASSGGNTDTQYF.

The chain has TRBV20-1 and TRBJ2-1; D is ambiguous. The CDR3 covers 11 residues. The germline V and J ends were trimmed by 5 bases and 4 bases, with 6 bases remaining between them. The germline CDR1 and CDR2 sequences are DFQATT and SNEGSKA (reference sequence). This chain's CDR3 is CSASKYNEQFF. The CDR3 nucleotides read TGCAGTGCTTCCAAATACAATGAGCAGTTCTTC.

This chain uses TRBV7-2 with TRBJ2-3; D may be TRBD2 (5 bases). The germline V gene has CDR1 SGHTA and CDR2 FQGNSA. This CDR3 comprises 15 residues. V was cut by 1 base and J by 14 bases, with 22 bases left in between. CDR3 residues: CASSLGASGGKVWYF. DNA of the CDR3: TGTGCCAGCAGCTTAGGGGCTAGTGGAGGCAAAGTTTGGTATTTT.

The V gene is TRBV5-1, the J gene TRBJ2-2; the D is unclear. V lost 0 bases and J 0 bases, leaving 9 bases between the germline ends. The germline V gene has CDR1 SGHRS and CDR2 YFSETQ. The CDR3 runs to 16 residues. CDR3 nucleotide sequence: TGCGCCAGCAGCTTGGAGGGCAGAACGAACACCGGGGAGCTGTTTTTT. This sequence encodes CASSLEGRTNTGELFF.

The V gene is TRBV2, the J gene TRBJ2-7; unclear D gene. The V and J ends lost 1 base and 6 bases respectively, with 13 bases between them. Germline V CDR1 and CDR2: SNHLY, FYNNEI. The CDR3 runs 14 residues. The CDR3 DNA sequence: TGTGCCAGCAGTGAAGGGTCCGAGGTCCTCGAGCAGTACTTC. Its translation is CASSEGSEVLEQYF.

The chain is built from TRBV5-1 and TRBJ1-2; D call uncertain. The CDR3 is made up of 15 amino acids. Deletions cut 6 bases from V and 0 bases from J, with 15 bases between. Germline CDR1 reads SGHRS; CDR2 reads YFSETQ. CDR3 in amino acids: CASTSNPLANYGYTF. DNA for the CDR3: TGCGCCAGCACCAGCAACCCCTTAGCTAACTATGGCTACACCTTC.

On this clone itself: Compared with germline, one end of the junction differs, possibly owing to a read error. The rearrangement joins TRBV5-1 to TRBJ2-5, with TRBD2 matching over 11 bases. This CDR3 has 17 amino acids. Germline CDR1 SGHRS, CDR2 YFSETQ. The CDR3: CASRLGLAGGRVETQYF. The CDR3 DNA reads as TGCGCCAGCAGGTTGGGCCTAGCGGGAGGTCGCGTAGAGACCCAGTACTTC. Full variable domain (outside the CDR3, taken from reference TRBV5-1 and TRBJ2-5): KAGVTQTPRYLIKTRGQQVTLSCSPISGHRSVSWYQQTPGQGLQFLFEYFSETQRNKGNFPGRFSGRQFSNSRSEMNVSTLELGDSALYLCASRLGLAGGRVETQYFGPGTRLLVL.

CDR3 in amino acids: CASSPGEKLFF. DNA of the CDR3: TGTGCCAGCTCACCAGGGGAAAAACTGTTTTTT. The chain employs TRBV18 and TRBJ1-4; unclear D gene. The germline CDR1 and CDR2 sequences are KGHSH and LQKENI. The CDR3 extends over 11 amino acids. V was trimmed by 2 bases and J by 8 bases, leaving 3 bases between them.

The chain recombines TRBV28 with TRBJ2-5; D unresolved. This CDR3 is built from 13 residues. CDR1 is MDHEN and CDR2 is SYDVKM in the germline V gene. With 3 bases removed from V and 5 bases from J, the gap between germline ends came to 10 bases. The chain's CDR3 is CASSLTPRETQYF. The CDR3 DNA reads as TGTGCCAGCAGTTTGACCCCTAGGGAGACCCAGTACTTC.

The chain carries TRBV9 and TRBJ2-2; D remains ambiguous. CDR3 length: 13 amino acids. The germline CDR1 and CDR2 sequences are SGDLS and YYNGEE. Trimming took off 0 bases at V and 9 bases at J, with 9 bases between the two ends. The CDR3 nucleotides read TGTGCCAGCAGCGTAGCATCCGGTCGGGAGCTGTTTTTT. Encoded protein: CASSVASGRELFF.

The rearrangement links TRBV6-5 to TRBJ1-5, with D perhaps TRBD1 (5 bases). This CDR3 is built from 15 residues. Germline V CDR1 and CDR2: MNHEY, SVGAGI. The V end lost 5 bases, the J end lost 0 bases, and 11 bases lay between the germline ends. Here the CDR3 reads CASSPRGYSNQPQHF. For the CDR3, the DNA is TGTGCCAGCAGTCCCCGGGGGTATAGCAATCAGCCCCAGCATTTT.

The rearrangement links TRBV2 to TRBJ2-7; TRBD1 is a possible D gene (6 bases). In germline, CDR1 is SNHLY, CDR2 FYNNEI. Trimming left V 8 bases short and J 3 bases short, with 14 bases between. This CDR3 is 13 amino acids long. Here the CDR3 DNA reads TGTGCCAGCTTGTCGGGACAACTCTACGAGCAGTACTTC. It encodes CASLSGQLYEQYF.

In its sample, this clone was seen once. The chain employs TRBV18 and TRBJ2-7, with TRBD1 as a possible D gene (5 bases). Trimming stripped 1 base from V and 3 bases from J, with 7 bases between. Per the germline V gene, CDR1 is KGHSH and CDR2 is LQKENI. This CDR3 comprises 13 residues. The CDR3 sequence: CASSPQGNYEQYF. The DNA of the CDR3 is TGTGCCAGCTCACCACAGGGGAACTACGAGCAGTACTTC.

This rearrangement joins TRBV4-1 to TRBJ1-5; D call uncertain. Trimming cost V 0 bases and J 0 bases, with 15 bases left between them. The germline V gene has CDR1 MGHRA and CDR2 YSYEKL. The CDR3 consists of 18 residues. CDR3 amino acids: CASSQDPRELISNQPQHF. Written as DNA, the CDR3 is TGCGCCAGCAGCCAAGATCCTAGGGAGCTGATTAGCAATCAGCCCCAGCATTTT.

This chain connects TRBV2 to TRBJ2-3; 7 bases match TRBD2. Trimming at V came to 5 bases and at J to 5 bases, leaving 28 bases not matched to a gene. Per germline, CDR1 SNHLY and CDR2 FYNNEI. This CDR3 region has 21 residues. In DNA, the CDR3 is TGTGCCAGCAGTTCTCGTTCGCTAATTTCTCCGGCGGGAGCTAGTCGAGATACGCAGTATTTT. It yields the protein CASSSRSLISPAGASRDTQYF. Looking up the rest from reference TRBV2 and TRBJ2-3 gives the full variable domain: EPEVTQTPSHQVTQMGQEVILRCVPISNHLYFYWYRQILGQKVEFLVSFYNNEISEKSEIFDDQFSVERPDGSNFTLKIRSTKLEDSAMYFCASSSRSLISPAGASRDTQYFGPGTRLTVL.

The CDR3 coding sequence is TGCGCCAGCAGCTTGGCCATGACATCGCCCTACAATGAGCAGTTCTTC. It translates to CASSLAMTSPYNEQFF. The V call is TRBV5-1, the J call TRBJ2-1; D unclear. V lost 0 bases to trimming and J lost 2 bases, with 12 bases between them. The CDR3 consists of 16 residues. Germline V CDR1 and CDR2: SGHRS, YFSETQ.

V usage is TRBV4-3 and J usage is TRBJ2-3; possibly TRBD1 for D (5 bases). Germline V gives CDR1 LGHNA, CDR2 YSLEER. Trimming cost V 0 bases and J 2 bases, with 15 bases left between them. The CDR3 consists of 17 residues. The CDR3: CASSQDRSDIITDTQYF. DNA of the CDR3: TGCGCCAGCAGCCAAGATCGTTCGGACATTATCACAGATACGCAGTATTTT.

The gene calls are TRBV6-1 and TRBJ2-7, with 11 nucleotides matching TRBD2. Germline assignment: CDR1 MNHNS and CDR2 SASEGT. V was clipped by 0 bases and J by 0 bases; unmatched bases: 7. This CDR3 is 18 amino acids long. CDR3 sequence: CASSEAGGLAEDSYEQYF. The CDR3 coding sequence is TGTGCCAGCAGTGAAGCAGGGGGACTAGCGGAAGACTCCTACGAGCAGTACTTC.

This clone came up a few times. The chain is built from TRBV2 and TRBJ1-2, with 9 positions matching TRBD1. V shed 6 bases, J shed 5 bases, and the junction held 4 bases outside the gene matches. CDR1 and CDR2 from the germline V gene are SNHLY and FYNNEI. This CDR3 has 13 residues. The DNA of the CDR3 is TGTGCCAGCAGGGTCGGACAGGGGTATGGCTACACCTTC. Translated, it gives CASRVGQGYGYTF.

The chain employs TRBV7-9 and TRBJ1-2, with D uncertain. The CDR3 runs 12 residues. Germline V gene lookup returns CDR1 SEHNR and CDR2 FQNEAQ (reference sequence). V lost 5 bases, J lost 4 bases, and 8 bases lay in between. The CDR3 protein is CASSTQAYGYTF. CDR3 DNA sequence: TGTGCCAGCAGCACTCAGGCCTATGGCTACACCTTC.

In nucleotides, the CDR3 is TGTGCCAGCAGTGAAGAATCGTTCAATGAGCAGTTCTTC. This encodes CASSEESFNEQFF. The chain joins TRBV6-1 to TRBJ2-1, with D unresolved. This CDR3 has 13 residues. Germline V gene data show CDR1 as MNHNS and CDR2 as SASEGT. V lost 1 base and J 6 bases, leaving 7 bases between the germline ends.

The chain uses TRBV9 and TRBJ2-1; D is unresolved. Germline values: CDR1 SGDLS, CDR2 YYNGEE. The CDR3 covers 15 residues. V was pared by 0 bases and J by 4 bases, with 11 bases between. The CDR3 here is CASSVGGLEYNEQFF. CDR3 nucleotide sequence: TGTGCCAGCAGCGTAGGAGGCTTAGAATACAATGAGCAGTTCTTC.

The gene calls are TRBV6-4 and TRBJ2-1; TRBD2 might be the D (6 bases). The CDR3 length is 15 residues. The V end lost 2 bases, the J end lost 1 base, and 9 bases lay between the germline ends. The germline CDR1 and CDR2 sequences are MRHNA and SNTAGT. CDR3 DNA: TGTGCCAGCAGTGACGGTGCGGGATCCTACAATGAGCAGTTCTTC. Protein sequence: CASSDGAGSYNEQFF.

J is TRBJ1-4 and V is TRBV4-1, with D perhaps TRBD1 (5 bases). Trimming pared 6 bases from V and 8 bases from J, leaving 16 bases between. The CDR3 runs to 14 residues. The germline gives CDR1 MGHRA, CDR2 YSYEKL. CDR3 DNA: TGCGCCAGCAGGCAAAGGGGTTTTGGGGAAAAACTGTTTTTT. Translation: CASRQRGFGEKLFF.